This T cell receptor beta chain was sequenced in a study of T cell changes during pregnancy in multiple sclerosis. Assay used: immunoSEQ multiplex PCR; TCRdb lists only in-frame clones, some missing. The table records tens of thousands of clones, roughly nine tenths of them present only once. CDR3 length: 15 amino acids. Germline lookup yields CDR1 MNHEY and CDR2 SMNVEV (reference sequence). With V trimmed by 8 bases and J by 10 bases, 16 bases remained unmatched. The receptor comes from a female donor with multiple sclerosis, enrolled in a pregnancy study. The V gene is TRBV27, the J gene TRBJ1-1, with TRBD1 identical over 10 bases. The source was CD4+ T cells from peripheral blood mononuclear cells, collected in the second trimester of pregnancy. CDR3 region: CASQLSDRDRGPAFF. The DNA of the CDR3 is TGTGCCAGCCAATTAAGTGACCGGGACAGGGGACCAGCTTTCTTT.